The source of this T cell receptor beta chain is a study of long-term antiretroviral therapy in people with HIV. The CDR3 runs 14 residues. Trimming took 5 bases from V and 8 from J, leaving 18 bases between them. Germline loops: CDR1 SEHNR, CDR2 FQNEAQ (reference sequence). Survey level was the resolution at which the v3.0 immunoSEQ assay ran. Per sample, sequencing targeted roughly 35,000-50,000 T-cell genomes. Data came from immunoSEQ multiplex PCR; TCRdb stores just in-frame clones and leaves some out. The sample yields roughly 40,000 clones, around 88% seen once. The study drew at least one pre-ART and at least two post-ART PBMC samples from every donor. Cryopreserved PBMC numbered roughly 1-10 million per sample before DNA extraction.

The chain carries TRBV7-9 and TRBJ1-2; perhaps TRBD1 as D (5 bases). The source of this sequence is a woman under 30 with HIV. Source: unsorted PBMCs, taken just before starting antiretroviral therapy. Written as DNA, the CDR3 is TGTGCCAGCAGCCCCCCGGACAATCAATGGGGCTACACCTTC. This encodes CASSPPDNQWGYTF.